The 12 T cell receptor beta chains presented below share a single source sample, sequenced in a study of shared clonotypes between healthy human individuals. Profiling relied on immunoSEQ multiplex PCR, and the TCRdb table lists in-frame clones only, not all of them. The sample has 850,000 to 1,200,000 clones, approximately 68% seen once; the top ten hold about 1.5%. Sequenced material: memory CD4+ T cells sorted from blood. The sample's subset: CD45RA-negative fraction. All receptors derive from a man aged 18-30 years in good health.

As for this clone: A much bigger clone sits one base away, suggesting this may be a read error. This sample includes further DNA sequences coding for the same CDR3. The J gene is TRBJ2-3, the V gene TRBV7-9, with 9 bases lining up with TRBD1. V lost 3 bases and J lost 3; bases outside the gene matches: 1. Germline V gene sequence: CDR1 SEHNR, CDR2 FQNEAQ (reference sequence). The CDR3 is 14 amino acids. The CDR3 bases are TGTGCCAGCAGCTTGGGACAGGGTACAGATACGCAGTATTTT. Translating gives CASSLGQGTDTQYF.

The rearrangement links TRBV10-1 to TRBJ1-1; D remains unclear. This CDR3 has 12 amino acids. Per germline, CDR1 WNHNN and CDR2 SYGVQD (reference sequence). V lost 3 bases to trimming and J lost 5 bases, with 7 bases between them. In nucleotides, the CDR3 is TGCGCCAGCAGTGATGGGATTACTGAAGCTTTCTTT. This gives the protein CASSDGITEAFF.

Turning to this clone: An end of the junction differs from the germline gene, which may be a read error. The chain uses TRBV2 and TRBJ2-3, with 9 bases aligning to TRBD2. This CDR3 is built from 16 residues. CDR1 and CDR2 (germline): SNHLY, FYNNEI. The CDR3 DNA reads TGTACCAGCAGCGGGCTAGCGGGATTAAGCACAGATACGCAGTATTTT. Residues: CTSSGLAGLSTDTQYF. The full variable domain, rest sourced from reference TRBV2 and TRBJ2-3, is EPEVTQTPSHQVTQMGQEVILRCVPISNHLYFYWYRQILGQKVEFLVSFYNNEISEKSEIFDDQFSVERPDGSNFTLKIRSTKLEDSAMYFCTSSGLAGLSTDTQYFGPGTRLTVL.

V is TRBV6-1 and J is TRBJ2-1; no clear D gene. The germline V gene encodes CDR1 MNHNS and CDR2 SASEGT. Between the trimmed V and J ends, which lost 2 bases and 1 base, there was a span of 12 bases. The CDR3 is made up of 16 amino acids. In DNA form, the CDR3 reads TGTGCCAGCAGTGAATACGGGTATGCGTCCTACAATGAGCAGTTCTTC. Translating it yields CASSEYGYASYNEQFF.

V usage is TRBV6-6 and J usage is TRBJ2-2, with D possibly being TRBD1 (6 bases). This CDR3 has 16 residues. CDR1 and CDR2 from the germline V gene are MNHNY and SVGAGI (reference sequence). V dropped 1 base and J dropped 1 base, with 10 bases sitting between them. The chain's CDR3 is CASSYWGQKNTGELFF. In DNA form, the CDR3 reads TGTGCCAGCAGTTACTGGGGACAAAAGAACACCGGGGAGCTGTTTTTT.

Written as DNA, the CDR3 is TGTGCCAGCTCACCATGGCCGGGCGGAGATGAAAAACTGTTTTTT. It encodes CASSPWPGGDEKLFF. The genes are TRBV18 and TRBJ1-4; D call uncertain. Deletions cut 2 bases from V and 6 bases from J, with 13 bases between. CDR1 is KGHSH and CDR2 is LQKENI in the germline V gene. The CDR3 consists of 15 residues.

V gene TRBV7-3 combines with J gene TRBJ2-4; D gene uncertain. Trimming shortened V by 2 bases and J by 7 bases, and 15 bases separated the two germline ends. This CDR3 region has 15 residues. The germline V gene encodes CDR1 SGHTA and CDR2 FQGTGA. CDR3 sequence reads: CASSLSSSAPNIQYF. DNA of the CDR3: TGTGCCAGCAGCTTATCATCCAGCGCTCCGAACATTCAGTACTTC.

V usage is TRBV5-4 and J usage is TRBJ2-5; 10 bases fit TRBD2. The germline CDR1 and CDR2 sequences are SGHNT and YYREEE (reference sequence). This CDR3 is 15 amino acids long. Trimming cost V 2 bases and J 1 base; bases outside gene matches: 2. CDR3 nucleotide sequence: TGTGCCAGCAGCTTTTCTAGCGGGGGCCAAGAGACCCAGTACTTC. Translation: CASSFSSGGQETQYF.

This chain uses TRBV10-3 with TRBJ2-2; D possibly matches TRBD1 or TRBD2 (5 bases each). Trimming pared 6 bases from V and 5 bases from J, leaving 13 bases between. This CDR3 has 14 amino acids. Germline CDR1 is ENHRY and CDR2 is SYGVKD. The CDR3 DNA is TGTGCCATCAGCCTCCGGGACGGTACCGGGGAGCTGTTTTTT. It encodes CAISLRDGTGELFF.

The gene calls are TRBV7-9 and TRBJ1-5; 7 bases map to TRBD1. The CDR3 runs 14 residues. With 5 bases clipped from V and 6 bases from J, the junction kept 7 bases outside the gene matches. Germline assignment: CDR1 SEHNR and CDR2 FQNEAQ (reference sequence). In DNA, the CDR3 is TGTGCCAGCAGCCTGAAGGGGGCTGGTCAGCCCCAGCATTTT. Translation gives CASSLKGAGQPQHF.

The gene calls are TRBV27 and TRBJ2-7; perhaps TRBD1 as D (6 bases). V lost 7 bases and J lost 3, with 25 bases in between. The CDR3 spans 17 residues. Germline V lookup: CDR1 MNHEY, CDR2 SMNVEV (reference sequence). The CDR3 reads CASTSIGRRGGRYEQYF. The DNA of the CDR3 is TGTGCCAGCACCAGCATAGGACGAAGAGGGGGTCGCTACGAGCAGTACTTC.

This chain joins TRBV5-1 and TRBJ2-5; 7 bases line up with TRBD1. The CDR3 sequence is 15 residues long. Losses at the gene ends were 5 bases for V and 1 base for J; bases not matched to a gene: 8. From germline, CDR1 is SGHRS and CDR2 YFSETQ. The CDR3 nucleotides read TGCGCCAGCAGTCCAGGGGGACGGACCCAAGAGACCCAGTACTTC. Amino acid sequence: CASSPGGRTQETQYF.